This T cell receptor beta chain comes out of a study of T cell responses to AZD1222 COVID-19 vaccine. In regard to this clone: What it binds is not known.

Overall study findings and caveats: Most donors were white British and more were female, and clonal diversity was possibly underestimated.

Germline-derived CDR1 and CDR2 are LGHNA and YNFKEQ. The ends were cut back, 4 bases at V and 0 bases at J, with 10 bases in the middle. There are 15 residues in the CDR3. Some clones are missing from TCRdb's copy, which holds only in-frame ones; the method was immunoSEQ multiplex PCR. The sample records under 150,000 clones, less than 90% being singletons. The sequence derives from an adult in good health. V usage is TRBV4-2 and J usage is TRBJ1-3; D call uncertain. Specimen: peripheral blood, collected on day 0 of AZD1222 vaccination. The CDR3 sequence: CASSPDVNSGNTIYF. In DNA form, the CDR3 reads TGTGCCAGCAGCCCGGACGTAAACTCTGGAAACACCATATATTTT.